This paragraph reports one T cell receptor beta chain. Methods used by the authors: Estimation of nucleated cell counts was performed using reference gene primer amplification. TCRdb's copy holds only in-frame clones and misses some; the assay was immunoSEQ multiplex PCR. D and trimming were read from the DNA, whereas the V and J calls and clone size are those reported in that table. The sample shows some 73,000 clones, approximately 89% of them seen only once. The sample is drawn from a study of blood T cell repertoires in COVID-19. Study at large: Specimens from acute and convalescent COVID-19 originated in the United States, Italy and Spain. T cells, B-cell-depleted T cells, or PBMCs provided the cDNA or gDNA that served as material.

Sequencing was done on a sample of peripheral blood. This receptor was identified in an older woman with acute or convalescent COVID-19.

The CDR3 nucleotides are TGTGCCAGCAGCCCCGGGACAGGGCACGATAGGGGCTACACCTTC. Protein product: CASSPGTGHDRGYTF. V is TRBV3-1 (or the pseudogene TRBV3-2) and J is TRBJ1-2; 9 bases fit TRBD1. CDR3 length: 15 amino acids. With V trimmed by 4 bases and J by 8 bases, 11 bases remained unmatched. Germline CDR1 reads LGHDT; CDR2 reads YNNKEL (reference sequence).